This T cell receptor (beta chain) was recovered during a study of blood T cell repertoires in COVID-19. The overall study: From the United States, Italy and Spain came samples of acute and convalescent COVID-19.

Measured with immunoSEQ multiplex PCR; TCRdb has only the in-frame clones, and not every one. Among about 290,000 clones listed, roughly nine tenths were seen once. The ends were cut back, 0 bases at V and 0 bases at J, with 5 bases in the middle. Germline CDR1 and CDR2: MNHEY and SVGAGI. The CDR3 runs to 15 residues. This chain connects TRBV6-5 to TRBJ1-4, with D tentatively TRBD1 (5 bases). Sequenced sample: PBMCs or T cells enriched from blood (not recorded which). The sequence was obtained from a woman aged 35 to 49 who had recovered from COVID-19. DNA of the CDR3: TGTGCCAGCAGTTACTCACAGGCAACTAATGAAAAACTGTTTTTT. It specifies CASSYSQATNEKLFF.